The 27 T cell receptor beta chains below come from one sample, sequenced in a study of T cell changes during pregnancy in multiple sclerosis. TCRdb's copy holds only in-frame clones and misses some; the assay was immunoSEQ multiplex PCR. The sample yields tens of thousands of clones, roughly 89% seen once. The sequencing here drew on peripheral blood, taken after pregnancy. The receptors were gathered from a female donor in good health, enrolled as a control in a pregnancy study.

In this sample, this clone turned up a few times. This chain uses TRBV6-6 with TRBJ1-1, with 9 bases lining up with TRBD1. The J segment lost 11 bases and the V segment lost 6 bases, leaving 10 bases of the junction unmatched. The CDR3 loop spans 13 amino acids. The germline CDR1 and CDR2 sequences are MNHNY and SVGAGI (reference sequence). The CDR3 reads CASRTGTGREAFF. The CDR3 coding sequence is TGTGCCAGCAGAACCGGGACAGGGAGGGAGGCTTTCTTT.

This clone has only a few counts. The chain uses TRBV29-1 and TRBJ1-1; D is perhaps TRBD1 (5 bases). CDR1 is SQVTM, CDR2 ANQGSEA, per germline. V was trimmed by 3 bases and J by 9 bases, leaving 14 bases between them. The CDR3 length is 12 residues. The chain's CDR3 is CSVEGRTLQAFF. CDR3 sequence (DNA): TGCAGCGTTGAGGGGCGGACGCTGCAAGCTTTCTTT.

CDR3 sequence reads: CASSIQGVFEETQYF. Here the CDR3 DNA reads TGTGCCAGCAGTATTCAGGGGGTCTTCGAGGAGACCCAGTACTTC. The J gene is TRBJ2-5, the V gene TRBV6-1; 7 bases agree with TRBD1. Germline CDR1 MNHNS, CDR2 SASEGT. This CDR3 spans 15 amino acids. The J segment lost 5 bases and the V segment lost 5 bases, leaving 11 bases of the junction unmatched.

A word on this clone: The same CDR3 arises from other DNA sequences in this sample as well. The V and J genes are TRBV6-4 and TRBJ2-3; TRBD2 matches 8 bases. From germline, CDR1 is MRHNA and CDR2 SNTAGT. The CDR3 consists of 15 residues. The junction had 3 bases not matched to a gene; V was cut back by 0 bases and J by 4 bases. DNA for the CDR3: TGTGCCAGCAGTGACTCTTCGGGAGGGCCAGATACGCAGTATTTT. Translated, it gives CASSDSSGGPDTQYF.

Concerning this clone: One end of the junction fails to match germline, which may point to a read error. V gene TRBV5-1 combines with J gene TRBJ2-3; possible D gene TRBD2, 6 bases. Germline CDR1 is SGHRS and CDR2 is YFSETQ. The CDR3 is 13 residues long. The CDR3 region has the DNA TGCGCCAGCAGCTTGACTAGCAGAGATACGCAGTATTTT. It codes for CASSLTSRDTQYF.

The CDR3 nucleotides read TGTGCCAGCAGCATTACGGGAGGGAACACTGAAGCTTTCTTT. This sequence encodes CASSITGGNTEAFF. This chain links TRBV7-3 with TRBJ1-1; D remains ambiguous. Per germline, CDR1 SGHTA and CDR2 FQGTGA. There are 14 residues in the CDR3. The ends were cut back, 5 bases at V and 1 base at J, with 11 bases in the middle.

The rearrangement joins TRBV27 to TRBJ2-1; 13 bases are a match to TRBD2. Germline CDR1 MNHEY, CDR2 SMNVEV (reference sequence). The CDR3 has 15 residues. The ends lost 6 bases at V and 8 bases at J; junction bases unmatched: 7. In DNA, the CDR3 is TGTGCCAGCAGGGACTGGACTAGCGGGAGCCATGAGCAGTTCTTC. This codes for CASRDWTSGSHEQFF.

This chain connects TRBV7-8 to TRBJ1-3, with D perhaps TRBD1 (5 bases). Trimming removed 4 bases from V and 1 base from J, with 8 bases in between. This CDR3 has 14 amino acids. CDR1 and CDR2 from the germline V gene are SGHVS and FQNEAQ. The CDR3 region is CASSSQASGNTIYF. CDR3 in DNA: TGTGCCAGCAGCTCACAGGCTTCTGGAAACACCATATATTTT.

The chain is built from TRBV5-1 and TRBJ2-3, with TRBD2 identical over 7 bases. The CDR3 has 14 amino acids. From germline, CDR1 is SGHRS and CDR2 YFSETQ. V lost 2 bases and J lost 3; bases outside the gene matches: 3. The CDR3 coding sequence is TGCGCCAGCAGCTTCCGCGGGAGTACAGATACGCAGTATTTT. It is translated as CASSFRGSTDTQYF.

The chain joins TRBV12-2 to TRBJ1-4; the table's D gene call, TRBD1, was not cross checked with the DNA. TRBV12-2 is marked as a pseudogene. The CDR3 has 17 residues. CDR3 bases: TGTGCAAGTCGCTTACTTCAGAGGGACAGGATTAATGAAAAACTGTTTTTT. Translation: CASRLLQRDRINEKLFF.

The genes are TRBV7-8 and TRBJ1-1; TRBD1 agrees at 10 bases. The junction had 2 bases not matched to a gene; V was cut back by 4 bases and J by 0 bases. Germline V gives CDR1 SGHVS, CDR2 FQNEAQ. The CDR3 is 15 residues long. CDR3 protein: CASSWGQGLNTEAFF. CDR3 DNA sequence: TGTGCCAGCAGCTGGGGACAGGGGCTGAACACTGAAGCTTTCTTT.

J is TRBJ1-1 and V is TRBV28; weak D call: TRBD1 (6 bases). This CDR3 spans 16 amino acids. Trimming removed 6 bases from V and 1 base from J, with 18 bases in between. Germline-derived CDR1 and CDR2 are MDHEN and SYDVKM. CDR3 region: CASRPVIRGTNTEAFF. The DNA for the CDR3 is TGTGCCAGCAGACCAGTTATAAGGGGGACGAACACTGAAGCTTTCTTT.

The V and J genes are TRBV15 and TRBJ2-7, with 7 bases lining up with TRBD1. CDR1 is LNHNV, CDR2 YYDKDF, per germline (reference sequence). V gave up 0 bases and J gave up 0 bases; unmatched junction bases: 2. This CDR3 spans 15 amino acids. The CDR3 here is CATSREGGSSYEQYF. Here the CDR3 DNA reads TGTGCCACCAGCAGAGAAGGGGGCAGCTCCTACGAGCAGTACTTC.

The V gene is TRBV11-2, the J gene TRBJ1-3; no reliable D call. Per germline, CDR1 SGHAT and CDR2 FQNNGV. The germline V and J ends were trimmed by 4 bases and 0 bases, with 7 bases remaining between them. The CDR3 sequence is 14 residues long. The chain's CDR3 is CASSSRLSGNTIYF. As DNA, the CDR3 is TGTGCCAGCAGCTCCCGTCTCTCTGGAAACACCATATATTTT.

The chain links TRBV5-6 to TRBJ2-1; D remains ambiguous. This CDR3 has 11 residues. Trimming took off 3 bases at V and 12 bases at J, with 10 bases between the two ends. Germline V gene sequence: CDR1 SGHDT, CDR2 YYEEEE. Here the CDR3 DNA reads TGTGCCAGCAGCTCTTCCCTCGGGCAGTTCTTC. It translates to CASSSSLGQFF. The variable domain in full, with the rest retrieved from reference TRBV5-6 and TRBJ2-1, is DAGVTQSPTHLIKTRGQQVTLRCSPKSGHDTVSWYQQALGQGPQFIFQYYEEEERQRGNFPDRFSGHQFPNYSSELNVNALLLGDSALYLCASSSSLGQFFGPGTRLTVL.

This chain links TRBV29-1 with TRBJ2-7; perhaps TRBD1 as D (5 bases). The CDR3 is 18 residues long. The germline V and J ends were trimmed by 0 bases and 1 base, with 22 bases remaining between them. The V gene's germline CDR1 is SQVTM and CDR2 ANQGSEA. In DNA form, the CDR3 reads TGCAGCGTTGAAGATCGGTCGTTCAGGGATCCAAGATCCTACGAGCAGTACTTC. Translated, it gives CSVEDRSFRDPRSYEQYF.

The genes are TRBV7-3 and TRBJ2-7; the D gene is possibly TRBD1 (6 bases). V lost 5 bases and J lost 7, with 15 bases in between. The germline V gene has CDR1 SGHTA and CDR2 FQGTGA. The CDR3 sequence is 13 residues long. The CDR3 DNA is TGTGCCAGCAGCCGGGACACCGCGGCGGAGCAGTACTTC. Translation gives CASSRDTAAEQYF.

The CDR3 spells CASSLDRGPNNEQFF. Here the CDR3 DNA reads TGTGCCAGCAGCTTGGACAGGGGGCCAAACAATGAGCAGTTCTTC. The V gene is TRBV5-4, the J gene TRBJ2-1, with 9 nucleotides matching TRBD1. The V segment lost 0 bases and the J segment 5 bases; nucleotides outside the gene matches: 3. CDR3 length equals 15 residues. The germline CDR1 and CDR2 sequences are SGHNT and YYREEE (reference sequence).

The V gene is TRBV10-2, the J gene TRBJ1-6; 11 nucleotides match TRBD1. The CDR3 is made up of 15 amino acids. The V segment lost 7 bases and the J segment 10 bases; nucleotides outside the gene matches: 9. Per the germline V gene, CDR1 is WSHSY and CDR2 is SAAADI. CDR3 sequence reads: CASKGTGGLGSPLHF. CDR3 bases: TGCGCCAGCAAAGGGACAGGGGGTCTGGGGTCACCCCTCCACTTT.

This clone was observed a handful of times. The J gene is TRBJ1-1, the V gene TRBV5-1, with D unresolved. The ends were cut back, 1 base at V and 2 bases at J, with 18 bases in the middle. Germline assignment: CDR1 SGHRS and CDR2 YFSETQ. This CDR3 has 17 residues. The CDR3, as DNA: TGCGCCAGCAGCTTGACTCCAGGATTCGGTCGAAACACTGAAGCTTTCTTT. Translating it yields CASSLTPGFGRNTEAFF. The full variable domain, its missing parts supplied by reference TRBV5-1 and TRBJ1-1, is KAGVTQTPRYLIKTRGQQVTLSCSPISGHRSVSWYQQTPGQGLQFLFEYFSETQRNKGNFPGRFSGRQFSNSRSEMNVSTLELGDSALYLCASSLTPGFGRNTEAFFGQGTRLTVV.

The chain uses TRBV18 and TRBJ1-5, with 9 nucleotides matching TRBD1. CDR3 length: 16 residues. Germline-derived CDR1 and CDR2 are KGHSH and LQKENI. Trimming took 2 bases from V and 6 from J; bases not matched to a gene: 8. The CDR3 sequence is CASSPGTGISGQPQHF. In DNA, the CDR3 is TGTGCCAGCTCACCAGGGACAGGGATTTCGGGTCAGCCCCAGCATTTT.

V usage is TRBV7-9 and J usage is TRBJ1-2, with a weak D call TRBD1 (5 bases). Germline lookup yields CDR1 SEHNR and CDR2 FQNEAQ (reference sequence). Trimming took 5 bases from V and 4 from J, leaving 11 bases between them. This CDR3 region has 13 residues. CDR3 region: CASSTQAAYGYTF. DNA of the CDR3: TGTGCCAGCAGCACACAGGCGGCCTATGGCTACACCTTC.

CDR3 DNA: TGTGCCAGTAAAAATCAGGGGGATCGGAGTGAAGCTTTCTTT. Translating it yields CASKNQGDRSEAFF. The chain combines TRBV19 with TRBJ1-1; TRBD1 agrees at 7 bases. This CDR3 comprises 14 residues. Per the germline V gene, CDR1 is LNHDA and CDR2 is SQIVND (reference sequence). The V gene end was trimmed by 7 bases and the J gene end by 7 bases; junction bases not matched to a gene: 12.

The CDR3 protein is CASSLRGLGNTEAFF. For the CDR3, the DNA is TGTGCCAGCAGCTTACGGGGACTGGGGAACACTGAAGCTTTCTTT. This chain links TRBV7-8 with TRBJ1-1; the D gene is possibly TRBD1 (5 bases). The CDR3 is 15 amino acids. Germline V lookup: CDR1 SGHVS, CDR2 FQNEAQ. Trimming shortened V by 2 bases and J by 1 base, and 11 bases separated the two germline ends.

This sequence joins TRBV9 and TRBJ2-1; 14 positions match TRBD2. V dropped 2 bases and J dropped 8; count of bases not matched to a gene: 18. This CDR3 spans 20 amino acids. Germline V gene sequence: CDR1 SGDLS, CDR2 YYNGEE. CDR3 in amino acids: CASSVGTSGSSDRKLDEQFF. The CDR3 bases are TGTGCCAGCAGCGTTGGGACTAGCGGGAGTTCAGATAGGAAGTTGGATGAGCAGTTCTTC.

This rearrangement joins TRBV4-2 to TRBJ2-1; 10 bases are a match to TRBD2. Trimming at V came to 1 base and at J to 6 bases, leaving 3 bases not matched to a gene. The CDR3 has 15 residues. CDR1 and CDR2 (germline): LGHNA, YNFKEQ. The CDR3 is CASSQGQRGGNEQFF. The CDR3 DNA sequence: TGTGCCAGCAGCCAAGGTCAGCGGGGGGGCAATGAGCAGTTCTTC.

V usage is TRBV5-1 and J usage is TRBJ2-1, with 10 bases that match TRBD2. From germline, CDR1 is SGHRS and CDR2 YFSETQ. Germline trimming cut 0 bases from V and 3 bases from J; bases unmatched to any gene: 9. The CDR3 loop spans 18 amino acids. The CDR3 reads CASSLALASGSFYNEQFF. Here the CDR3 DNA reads TGCGCCAGCAGCTTGGCCCTCGCTAGCGGGAGTTTCTACAATGAGCAGTTCTTC.